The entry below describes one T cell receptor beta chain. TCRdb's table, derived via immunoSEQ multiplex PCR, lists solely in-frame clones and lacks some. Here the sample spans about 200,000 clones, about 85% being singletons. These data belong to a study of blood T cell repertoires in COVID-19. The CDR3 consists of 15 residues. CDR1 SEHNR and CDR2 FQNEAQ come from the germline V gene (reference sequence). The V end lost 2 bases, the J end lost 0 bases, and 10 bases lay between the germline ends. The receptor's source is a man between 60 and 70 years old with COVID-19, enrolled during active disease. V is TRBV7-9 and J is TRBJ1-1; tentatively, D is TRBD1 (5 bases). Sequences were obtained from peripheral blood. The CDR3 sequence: CASSLPLGVNTEAFF. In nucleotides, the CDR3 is TGTGCCAGCAGCTTACCCTTAGGGGTGAACACTGAAGCTTTCTTT.